These T cell receptor beta chains were read from a single sample in a study of CD8 T cells in Susac syndrome. MiXCR, applied by TCRdb to the immunoSEQ multiplex PCR reads, yields one record per CDR3 protein. The sample holds roughly 110,000 distinct CDR3 sequences, 92% seen once. Specimen: CD8+ T cells from PBMCs. Receptors were obtained from a human donor in good health. The CDR3 runs from the conserved cysteine through the conserved F or W. Each record gives: J gene, D gene, clone size, V gene, CDR3 length, CDR3 DNA, CDR3 protein. D genes are given only for firm matches. A row's size may be missing; if present it is once, few, many or a size class.

TRBJ1-1 | TRBD1 | - | TRBV24-1 | 18 | TGTGCCACCAGTGACCGTCGTCAGGGGGCGGTTGGGGACACTGAAGCTTTCTTT | CATSDRRQGAVGDTEAFF
TRBJ1-4 | - | - | TRBV12-3/TRBV12-4 | 14 | TGTGCCAGCAGTTTAGGCCCCGGGGGTGAAAAACTGTTTTTT | CASSLGPGGEKLFF
TRBJ2-2 | - | - | TRBV12-3/TRBV12-4 | 15 | TGTGCCAGCAGTTTAACGGGGTCCGGAACCGGGGAGCTGTTTTTT | CASSLTGSGTGELFF
TRBJ2-7 | - | few | TRBV7-9 | 12 | TGTGCCAGCGGGGGACGAAACTACGAGCAGTACTTC | CASGGRNYEQYF
TRBJ2-5 | - | - | TRBV18 | 15 | TGTGCCAGCTCACCACCTCTCTTATCCAAGGAGACCCAGTACTTC | CASSPPLLSKETQYF
TRBJ1-1 | - | - | TRBV30 | 13 | TGTGCCTGGAGCGTAGACATTGACACTGAAGCTTTCTTT | CAWSVDIDTEAFF
TRBJ2-7 | - | - | TRBV7-8 | 14 | TGTGCCAGCCACCCTAGGGAGACCTCCTACGAGCAGTACTTC | CASHPRETSYEQYF
TRBJ1-3 | - | - | TRBV3-1 | 16 | TGTGCCAGCAGCCAAGATTGGCCAACCTCTGGAAACACCATATATTTT | CASSQDWPTSGNTIYF
TRBJ1-4 | - | - | TRBV20-1 | 13 | TGCAGTGCTAGAGGAAGGCTGGGGGAAAAACTGTTTTTT | CSARGRLGEKLFF
TRBJ2-5 | - | - | TRBV7-9 | 12 | TGTGCCAGCAGCCTGAACTGGGAGACCCAGTACTTC | CASSLNWETQYF
TRBJ1-3 | - | - | TRBV18 | 15 | TGTGCCAGCTCACCAGGATACGGGGCTGGAAACACCATATATTTT | CASSPGYGAGNTIYF
TRBJ2-5 | TRBD1 | - | TRBV20-1 | 17 | TGCAGTGCTAGTTGGGACAGGGATGTTTGGATTCAAGAGACCCAGTACTTC | CSASWDRDVWIQETQYF
TRBJ2-1 | - | - | TRBV29-1 | 15 | TGCAGCGTTGAAGATCGGGACATGCCCTACAATGAGCAGTTCTTC | CSVEDRDMPYNEQFF
TRBJ2-3 | - | - | TRBV29-1 | 13 | TGCAGCGTTGGCAGGGTGGTAGGAGATACGCAGTATTTT | CSVGRVVGDTQYF
TRBJ1-2 | - | once | TRBV4-3 | 15 | TGCGCCAGCAGCCAAGCGGACCCCCCTAACTATGGCTACACCTTC | CASSQADPPNYGYTF
TRBJ2-1 | - | - | TRBV11-3 | 14 | TGTGCCAGCAGCTTTAGCCGAATTAACAATGAGCAGTTCTTC | CASSFSRINNEQFF
TRBJ1-1 | - | - | TRBV29-1 | 11 | TGCAGCACATCGGGGAACACTGAAGCTTTCTTT | CSTSGNTEAFF
TRBJ1-1 | - | - | TRBV12-3/TRBV12-4 | 16 | TGTGCCAGCAGCCTAAATTCAGGGAGGTTGAACACTGAAGCTTTCTTT | CASSLNSGRLNTEAFF
TRBJ2-5 | TRBD2 | - | TRBV3-1 | 15 | TGTGCCAGCAGCCGGCAACTAGCGGGTCAAGAGACCCAGTACTTC | CASSRQLAGQETQYF
TRBJ2-1 | TRBD2 | - | TRBV5-1 | 15 | TGCGCCAGCAGCGGGGGACTAACTTTCGACAATGAGCAGTTCTTC | CASSGGLTFDNEQFF
TRBJ1-1 | - | - | TRBV7-8 | 14 | TGTGCCAGCAGCATGGACAGTTACTACTCTGAAGCTTTCTTT | CASSMDSYYSEAFF
TRBJ2-1 | - | - | TRBV5-1 | 11 | TGCGCCAGCTTGAGGGGGAATGAGCAGTTCTTC | CASLRGNEQFF
TRBJ2-7 | TRBD2 | - | TRBV28 | 14 | TGTGCCAGCAGCAAAATCGGGGGGGAGTACGAGCAGTACTTC | CASSKIGGEYEQYF
TRBJ2-1 | - | few | TRBV30 | 15 | TGTGCCTGGAGTGTAGGCCCCGGTCGATACAATGAGCAGTTCTTC | CAWSVGPGRYNEQFF
TRBJ1-1 | TRBD1 | - | TRBV6-5 | 14 | TGTGCCAGCAGTTACCCAGGGGGGAACACTGAAGCTTTCTTT | CASSYPGGNTEAFF
TRBJ2-7 | - | - | TRBV7-9 | 15 | TGTGCCAGCAGCTCAGATCCCCACAGGGACCGCGAGCAGTACTTC | CASSSDPHRDREQYF
TRBJ2-5 | TRBD1 | - | TRBV7-8 | 15 | TGTGCCAGCAGCTTAGAAACAGGGGTGGGAGAGACCCAGTACTTC | CASSLETGVGETQYF
TRBJ2-5 | TRBD1 | - | TRBV15 | 16 | TGTGCCACCAGCAGAGATCGCACAGGGGTCCCTGTGACCCAGTACTTC | CATSRDRTGVPVTQYF
TRBJ2-4 | TRBD1 | - | TRBV7-2 | 18 | TGTGCCAGCAGCTTAGTAAGCGGGACAGGGACCGCCAAAAACATTCAGTACTTC | CASSLVSGTGTAKNIQYF
TRBJ2-1 | - | - | TRBV5-1 | 15 | TGCGCCAGCACGGTCGGGTCTATGGCCTACAATGAGCAGTTCTTC | CASTVGSMAYNEQFF
TRBJ2-3 | TRBD2 | - | TRBV7-9 | 17 | TGTGCCAGCAGCGGCCGAAGCGGGGGAATTAGCACAGATACGCAGTATTTT | CASSGRSGGISTDTQYF
TRBJ2-3 | TRBD2 | - | TRBV9 | 15 | TGTGCCAGCAGCGTAACTAGCGGGGGGGTCGATACGCAGTATTTT | CASSVTSGGVDTQYF
TRBJ1-5 | TRBD1 | - | TRBV2 | 16 | TGTGCCAGCAGGCAAGATAGGACAGGGAGCAATCAGCCCCAGCATTTT | CASRQDRTGSNQPQHF
TRBJ1-2 | - | once | TRBV20-1 | 15 | TGCAGTGCTAGATACCCGGGACCGGCTAACTATGGCTACACCTTC | CSARYPGPANYGYTF
TRBJ2-3 | TRBD1 | - | TRBV9 | 17 | TGTGCCAGCAGCGACGGGACAGACGTCTACTTCACAGATACGCAGTATTTT | CASSDGTDVYFTDTQYF
TRBJ1-1 | - | - | TRBV29-1 | 11 | TGCAGCGACGGGGGGGGCACTGAAGCTTTCTTT | CSDGGGTEAFF
TRBJ1-5 | - | - | TRBV7-2 | 14 | TGTGCCAGCAGCTTAGATAGGGCCAGTCAGCCCCAGCATTTT | CASSLDRASQPQHF
TRBJ1-1 | TRBD1 | - | TRBV20-1 | 11 | TGCAGTGCTCATCGGACAGGGACGGCTTTCTTT | CSAHRTGTAFF
TRBJ2-7 | - | - | TRBV5-1 | 14 | TGCGCCAGCAGCTTGGCGCCAGATCCCTACGAGCAGTACTTC | CASSLAPDPYEQYF
TRBJ2-2 | - | - | TRBV2 | 11 | TGTGCCAGCACCCCGGACGGGGAGCTGTTTTTT | CASTPDGELFF
TRBJ1-1 | - | once | TRBV12-3/TRBV12-4 | 13 | TGTGCCAGCAGGGTGGGGACTAACACTGAAGCTTTCTTT | CASRVGTNTEAFF
TRBJ2-3 | TRBD2 | - | TRBV2 | 15 | TGTGCCAGCAGGACGGGACTAGCGGGCACAGATACGCAGTATTTT | CASRTGLAGTDTQYF
TRBJ1-2 | - | - | TRBV19 | 16 | TGTGCCAGTAGTATCGGACAGCGGACCCCCTACTATGGCTACACCTTC | CASSIGQRTPYYGYTF
TRBJ2-7 | - | - | TRBV3-1 | 14 | TGTGCCAGCAGCCAAGATTTTAGGGGCTACGAGCAGTACTTC | CASSQDFRGYEQYF
TRBJ1-6 | TRBD1 | - | TRBV20-1 | 14 | TGCAGTGCTATCCGGGACAGGGCCACCTCACCCCTCCACTTT | CSAIRDRATSPLHF
TRBJ1-5 | - | - | TRBV23-1 | 17 | TGCGCCAGCAGTCAGTCACAGAGACCGAGCTACAATCAGCCCCAGCATTTT | CASSQSQRPSYNQPQHF
TRBJ2-2 | - | - | TRBV5-1 | 16 | TGCGCCAGCAGCTTACAAGGTACCGCGAACACCGGGGAGCTGTTTTTT | CASSLQGTANTGELFF
TRBJ2-3 | TRBD2 | - | TRBV7-9 | 14 | TGTGCCAGCAGCCGCGGGAGTTCGACAGATACGCAGTATTTT | CASSRGSSTDTQYF
TRBJ2-2 | - | few | TRBV4-1 | 15 | TGCGCCAGCAGCCCCCGAGTGTCGAACACCGGGGAGCTGTTTTTT | CASSPRVSNTGELFF
TRBJ2-5 | - | - | TRBV15 | 13 | TGTGCCACCAGCAGACCTGACAGGGAGACCCAGTACTTC | CATSRPDRETQYF
TRBJ2-1 | - | - | TRBV29-1 | 12 | TGCAGCGTTGACGGCCAGTACAATGAGCAGTTCTTC | CSVDGQYNEQFF
TRBJ2-5 | TRBD2 | once | TRBV7-2 | 16 | TGTGCCAGCAGCAGGGGACTAGCGGGGCGGCAAGAGACCCAGTACTTC | CASSRGLAGRQETQYF